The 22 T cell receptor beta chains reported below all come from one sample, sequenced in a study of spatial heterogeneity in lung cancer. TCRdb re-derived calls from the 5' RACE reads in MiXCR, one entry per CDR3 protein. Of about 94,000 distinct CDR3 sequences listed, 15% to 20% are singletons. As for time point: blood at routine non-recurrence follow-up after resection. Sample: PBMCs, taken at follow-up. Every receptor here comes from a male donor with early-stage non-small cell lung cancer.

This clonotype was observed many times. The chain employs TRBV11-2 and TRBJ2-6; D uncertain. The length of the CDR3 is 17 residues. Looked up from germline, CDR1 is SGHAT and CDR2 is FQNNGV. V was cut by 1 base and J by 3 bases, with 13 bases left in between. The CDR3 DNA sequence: TGTGCCAGCAGCTTAGCGCTCCGTGGCGGTGGGGCCAACGTCCTGACTTTC. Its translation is CASSLALRGGGANVLTF.

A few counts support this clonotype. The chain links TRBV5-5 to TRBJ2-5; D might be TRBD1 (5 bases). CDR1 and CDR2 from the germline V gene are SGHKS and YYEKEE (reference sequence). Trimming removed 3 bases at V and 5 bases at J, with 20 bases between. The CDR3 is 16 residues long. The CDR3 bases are TGTGCCAGCAGCTCCGGGTGGACGGTTGGGGCCGAGACCCAGTACTTC. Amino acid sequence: CASSSGWTVGAETQYF.

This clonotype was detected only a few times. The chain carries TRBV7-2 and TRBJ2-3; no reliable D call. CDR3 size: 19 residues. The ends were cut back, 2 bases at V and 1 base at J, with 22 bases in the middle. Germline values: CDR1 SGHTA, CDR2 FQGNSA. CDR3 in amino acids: CASSLSTEVRPLRTDTQYF. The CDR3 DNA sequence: TGTGCCAGCAGCTTAAGTACTGAGGTTAGACCACTTCGCACAGATACGCAGTATTTT.

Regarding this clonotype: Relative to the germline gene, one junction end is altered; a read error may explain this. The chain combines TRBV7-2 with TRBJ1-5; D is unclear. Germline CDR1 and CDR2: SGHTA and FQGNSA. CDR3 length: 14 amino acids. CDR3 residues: CASSSRSSNHPQHF. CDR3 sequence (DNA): TGTGCCAGCAGCTCCAGGTCAAGCAATCACCCCCAGCATTTT.

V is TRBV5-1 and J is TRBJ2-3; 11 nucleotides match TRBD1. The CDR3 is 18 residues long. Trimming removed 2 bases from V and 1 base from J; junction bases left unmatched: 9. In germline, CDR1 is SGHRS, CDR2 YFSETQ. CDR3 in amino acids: CASSFRDRGLSGTDTQYF. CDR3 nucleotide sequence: TGCGCCAGCAGCTTCCGGGACAGGGGGTTATCGGGCACAGATACGCAGTATTTT.

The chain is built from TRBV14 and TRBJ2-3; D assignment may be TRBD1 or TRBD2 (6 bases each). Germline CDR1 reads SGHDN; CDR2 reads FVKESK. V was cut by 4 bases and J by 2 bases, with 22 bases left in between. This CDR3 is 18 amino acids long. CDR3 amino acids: CASSPQIRRGPSTDTQYF. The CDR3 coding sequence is TGTGCCAGCAGCCCCCAAATCCGACGGGGGCCATCCACAGATACGCAGTATTTT.

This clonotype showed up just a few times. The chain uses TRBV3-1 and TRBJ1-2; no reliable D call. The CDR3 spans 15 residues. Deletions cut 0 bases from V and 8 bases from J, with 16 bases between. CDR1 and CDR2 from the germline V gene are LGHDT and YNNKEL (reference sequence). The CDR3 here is CASSQDLRVRMGYTF. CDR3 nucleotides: TGTGCCAGCAGCCAAGATTTGAGGGTCAGGATGGGCTACACCTTC. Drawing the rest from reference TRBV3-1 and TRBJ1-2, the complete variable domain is DTAVSQTPKYLVTQMGNDKSIKCEQNLGHDTMYWYKQDSKKFLKIMFSYNNKELIINETVPNRFSPKSPDKAHLNLHINSLELGDSAVYFCASSQDLRVRMGYTFGSGTRLTVV.

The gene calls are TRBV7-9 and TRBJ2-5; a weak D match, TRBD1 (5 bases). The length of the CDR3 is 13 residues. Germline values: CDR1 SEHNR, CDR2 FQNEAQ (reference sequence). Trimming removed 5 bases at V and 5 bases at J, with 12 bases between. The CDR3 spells CASSPSGLETQYF. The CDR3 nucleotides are TGTGCCAGCAGCCCGTCAGGGCTGGAGACCCAGTACTTC. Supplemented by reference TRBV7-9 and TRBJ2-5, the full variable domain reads DTGVSQNPRHKITKRGQNVTFRCDPISEHNRLYWYRQTLGQGPEFLTYFQNEAQLEKSRLLSDRFSAERPKGSFSTLEIQRTEQGDSAMYLCASSPSGLETQYFGPGTRLLVL.

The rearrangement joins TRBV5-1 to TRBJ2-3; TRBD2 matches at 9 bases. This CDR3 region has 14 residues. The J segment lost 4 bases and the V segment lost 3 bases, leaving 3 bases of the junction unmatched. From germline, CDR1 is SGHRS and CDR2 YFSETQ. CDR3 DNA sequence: TGCGCCAGCAGCTCGACTAGCGGTTCAGATACGCAGTATTTT. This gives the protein CASSSTSGSDTQYF. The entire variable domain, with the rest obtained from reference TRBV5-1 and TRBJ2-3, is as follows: KAGVTQTPRYLIKTRGQQVTLSCSPISGHRSVSWYQQTPGQGLQFLFEYFSETQRNKGNFPGRFSGRQFSNSRSEMNVSTLELGDSALYLCASSSTSGSDTQYFGPGTRLTVL.

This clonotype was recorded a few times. CDR3 nucleotides: TGTGCCAGCAGCCCCTGGTCGGACGGCATTAGCAATCAGCCCCAGCATTTT. Translation: CASSPWSDGISNQPQHF. The gene calls are TRBV27 and TRBJ1-5; D unresolved. The CDR3 length is 17 residues. Germline CDR1 MNHEY, CDR2 SMNVEV (reference sequence). The ends were cut back, 6 bases at V and 0 bases at J, with 18 bases in the middle.

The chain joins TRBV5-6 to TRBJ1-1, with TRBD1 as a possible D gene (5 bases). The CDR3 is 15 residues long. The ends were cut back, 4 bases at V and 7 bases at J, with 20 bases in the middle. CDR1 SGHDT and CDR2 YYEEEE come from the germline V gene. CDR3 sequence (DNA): TGTGCCAGCAGCCAACCACAGGACCCCTGGGGTGAAGCTTTCTTT. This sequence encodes CASSQPQDPWGEAFF. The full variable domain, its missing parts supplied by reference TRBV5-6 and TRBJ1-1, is DAGVTQSPTHLIKTRGQQVTLRCSPKSGHDTVSWYQQALGQGPQFIFQYYEEEERQRGNFPDRFSGHQFPNYSSELNVNALLLGDSALYLCASSQPQDPWGEAFFGQGTRLTVV.

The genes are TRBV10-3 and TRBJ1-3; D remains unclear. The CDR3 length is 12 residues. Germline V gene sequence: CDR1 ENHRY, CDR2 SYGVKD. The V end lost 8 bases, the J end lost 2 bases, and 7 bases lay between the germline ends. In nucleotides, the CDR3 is TGTGCCATCGGCGAAACTGGAAACACCATATATTTT. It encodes CAIGETGNTIYF.

The DNA for the CDR3 is TGTGCCAGCAGCCCTACGGGAAATCAGCCCCAGCATTTT. Its protein product is CASSPTGNQPQHF. The genes are TRBV6-1 and TRBJ1-5; D uncertain. This CDR3 is built from 13 residues. Germline values: CDR1 MNHNS, CDR2 SASEGT. Between the trimmed V and J ends, which lost 6 bases and 4 bases, there was a span of 10 bases.

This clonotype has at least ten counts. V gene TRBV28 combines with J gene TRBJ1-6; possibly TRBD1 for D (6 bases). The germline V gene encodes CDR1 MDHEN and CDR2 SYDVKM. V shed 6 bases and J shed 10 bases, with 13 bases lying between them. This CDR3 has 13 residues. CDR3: CASRSKGDSPLHF. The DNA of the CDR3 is TGTGCCAGCAGGTCAAAGGGGGACTCACCCCTCCACTTT.

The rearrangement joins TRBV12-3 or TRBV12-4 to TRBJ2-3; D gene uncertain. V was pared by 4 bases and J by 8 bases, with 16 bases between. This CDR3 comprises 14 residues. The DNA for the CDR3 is TGTGCCAGCAGTTCCCCGGGCGGTACGGGTACGCAGTATTTT. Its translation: CASSSPGGTGTQYF.

The chain's CDR3 is CASSAGAGAETQYF. CDR3 coding DNA: TGTGCCAGCAGTGCCGGGGCCGGTGCGGAGACCCAGTACTTC. The chain joins TRBV6-1 to TRBJ2-5; D may correspond to TRBD1 or TRBD2 (5 bases each). Germline-derived CDR1 and CDR2 are MNHNS and SASEGT. This CDR3 spans 14 amino acids. V was clipped by 4 bases and J by 5 bases, with 14 bases between them.

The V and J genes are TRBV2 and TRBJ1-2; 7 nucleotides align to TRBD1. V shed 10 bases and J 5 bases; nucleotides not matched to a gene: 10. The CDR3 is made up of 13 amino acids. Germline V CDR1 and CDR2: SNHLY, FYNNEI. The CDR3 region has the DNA TGTGCCAACGGAGAACAGGGGAATTATGGCTACACCTTC. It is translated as CANGEQGNYGYTF.

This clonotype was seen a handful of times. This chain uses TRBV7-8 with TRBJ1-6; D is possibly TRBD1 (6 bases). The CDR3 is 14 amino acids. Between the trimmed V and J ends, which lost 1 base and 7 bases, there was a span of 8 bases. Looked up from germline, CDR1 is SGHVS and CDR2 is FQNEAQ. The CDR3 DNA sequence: TGTGCCAGCAGCTTAGGGACAGTAAATTCACCCCTCCACTTT. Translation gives CASSLGTVNSPLHF.

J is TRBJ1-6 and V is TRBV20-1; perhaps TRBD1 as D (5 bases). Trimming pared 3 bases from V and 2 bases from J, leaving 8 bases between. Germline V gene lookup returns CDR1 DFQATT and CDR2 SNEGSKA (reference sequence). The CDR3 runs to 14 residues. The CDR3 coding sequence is TGCAGTGCTAGTTTGGGACCCTATAATTCACCCCTCCACTTT. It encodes CSASLGPYNSPLHF.

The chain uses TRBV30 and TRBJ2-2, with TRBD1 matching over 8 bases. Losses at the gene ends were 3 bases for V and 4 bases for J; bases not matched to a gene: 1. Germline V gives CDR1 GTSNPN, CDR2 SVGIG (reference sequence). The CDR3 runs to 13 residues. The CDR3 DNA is TGTGCCTGGAGCAGGGGGCCCACCGGGGAGCTGTTTTTT. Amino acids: CAWSRGPTGELFF. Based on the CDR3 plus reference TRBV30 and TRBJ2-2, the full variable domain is SQTIHQWPATLVQPVGSPLSLECTVEGTSNPNLYWYRQAAGRGLQLLFYSVGIGQISSEVPQNLSASRPQDRQFILSSKKLLLSDSGFYLCAWSRGPTGELFFGEGSRLTVL.

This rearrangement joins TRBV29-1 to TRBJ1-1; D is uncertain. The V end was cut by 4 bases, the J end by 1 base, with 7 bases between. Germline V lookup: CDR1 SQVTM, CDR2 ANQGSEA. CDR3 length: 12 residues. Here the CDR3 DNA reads TGCAGCGTTGTTACATCGAACACTGAAGCTTTCTTT. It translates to CSVVTSNTEAFF.

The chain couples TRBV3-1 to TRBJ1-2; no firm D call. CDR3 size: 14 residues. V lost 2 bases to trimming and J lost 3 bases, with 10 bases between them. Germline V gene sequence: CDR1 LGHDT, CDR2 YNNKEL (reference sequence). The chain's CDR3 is CASSQRREDYGYTF. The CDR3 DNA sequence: TGTGCCAGCAGCCAAAGAAGGGAGGACTATGGCTACACCTTC.